These 12 T cell receptor beta chains were all obtained from the same sample, sequenced in a study of kidney transplant recipient with SARS-CoV-2 infection. Via MiXCR, TCRdb re-called the reads, giving one row per CDR3 protein. The top ten clones hold roughly 7.3% of a sample with about 240,000 distinct CDR3 sequences, more than 25% of them seen once. Material: a blood sample, obtained at baseline and on approximately day 120 from a kidney transplant recipient. Receptors were obtained from a male patient younger than 45 who had COVID-19 and was a kidney transplant recipient. These T cells may partly come from the graft donor.

This clonotype has ten or more counts. The chain uses TRBV6-1 and TRBJ1-2; D gene uncertain. The CDR3 sequence is 17 residues long. V was trimmed by 4 bases and J by 4 bases, leaving 22 bases between them. The germline V gene has CDR1 MNHNS and CDR2 SASEGT. The CDR3 spells CASSAFGSMRKTYGYTF. CDR3 DNA: TGTGCCAGCAGTGCGTTTGGCTCTATGCGAAAGACCTATGGCTACACCTTC.

Concerning this clonotype: This may stem from a read error, because a much larger clone lies one nucleotide away. The chain combines TRBV3-1 with TRBJ2-1, with 7 bases matching TRBD2. Germline V gene lookup returns CDR1 LGHDT and CDR2 YNNKEL (reference sequence). Trimming took 4 bases from V and 2 from J; bases not matched to a gene: 5. The CDR3 has 15 amino acids. The CDR3 sequence: CASSPLAATYNEQFF. The CDR3 DNA reads TGTGCCAGCAGCCCTCTAGCGGCAACCTACAATGAGCAGTTCTTC.

In this sample, this clonotype turned up many times. This rearrangement joins TRBV5-1 to TRBJ1-6; 8 bases line up with TRBD1. This CDR3 has 14 amino acids. V was pared by 2 bases and J by 7 bases, with 2 bases of the junction left unmatched. Per germline, CDR1 SGHRS and CDR2 YFSETQ. Here the CDR3 reads CASSFGQGNSPLHF. In DNA form, the CDR3 reads TGCGCCAGCAGCTTCGGACAGGGAAATTCACCCCTCCACTTT.

With respect to this clonotype: A much larger clone lies one base from this, so it may be a read error. V gene TRBV10-1 combines with J gene TRBJ1-1, with unresolved D. This CDR3 has 13 residues. Germline V CDR1 and CDR2: WNHNN, SYGVQD (reference sequence). CDR3 region: CAGSQIGDTEAFF. The CDR3 DNA sequence: TGCGCCGGCAGTCAAATAGGTGATACTGAAGCTTTCTTT.

This clonotype came up many times. This rearrangement joins TRBV18 to TRBJ1-5; D is perhaps TRBD1 (6 bases). V lost 5 bases to trimming and J lost 3 bases, with 11 bases between them. From germline, CDR1 is KGHSH and CDR2 LQKENI. The CDR3 runs 14 residues. CDR3 region: CASSKTGPNQPQHF. CDR3 nucleotides: TGTGCCAGCTCAAAGACAGGCCCCAATCAGCCCCAGCATTTT. Together with reference TRBV18 and TRBJ1-5, the CDR3 gives the full variable domain: NAGVMQNPRHLVRRRGQEARLRCSPMKGHSHVYWYRQLPEEGLKFMVYLQKENIIDESGMPKERFSAEFPKEGPSILRIQQVVRGDSAAYFCASSKTGPNQPQHFGDGTRLSIL.

The sample holds one count of this clonotype. Just one base apart from a much larger clone, this may be a read error. This rearrangement joins TRBV6-1 to TRBJ2-4; TRBD1 matches at 9 bases. In germline, CDR1 is MNHNS, CDR2 SASEGT. V dropped 8 bases and J dropped 13; count of bases not matched to a gene: 9. The CDR3 spans 12 residues. The CDR3 sequence: CASGQGSNGQYF. The CDR3 DNA is TGTGCCAGCGGACAGGGGAGCAACGGGCAGTACTTC.

This clonotype showed up many times. The V call is TRBV24-1, the J call TRBJ1-2, with D unclear. CDR1 and CDR2 from the germline V gene are KGHDR and SFDVKD. CDR3 size: 17 residues. V lost 6 bases and J lost 4, with 23 bases in between. Here the CDR3 reads CATSRGVRTRKTYGYTF. CDR3 DNA: TGTGCCACCAGTAGAGGCGTTAGAACCAGAAAGACCTATGGCTACACCTTC.

This clonotype was observed many times. This chain uses TRBV4-3 with TRBJ1-2; D call uncertain. V lost 5 bases to trimming and J lost 4 bases, with 23 bases between them. This CDR3 has 17 residues. Germline loops: CDR1 LGHNA, CDR2 YSLEER. The CDR3 DNA sequence: TGCGCCAGCAGCTCGGTGGAAGGACGTCGAAAGACCTATGGCTACACCTTC. Translating it yields CASSSVEGRRKTYGYTF.

The sample holds many counts of this clonotype. The rearrangement joins TRBV15 to TRBJ1-2; possibly TRBD1 for D (6 bases). This CDR3 contains 14 residues. The germline V gene encodes CDR1 LNHNV and CDR2 YYDKDF (reference sequence). The V gene lost 0 bases and the J gene lost 6 bases, with 11 bases spanning the gap. CDR3 nucleotide sequence: TGTGCCACCAGCAGAGATGGGGGGCGCGATGGCTACACCTTC. Translation gives CATSRDGGRDGYTF.

This clonotype was detected ten times or more. The V and J genes are TRBV5-1 and TRBJ2-5, with no clear D. The CDR3 totals 14 residues. Trimming left V 4 bases short and J 5 bases short, with 15 bases between. Germline V gene data show CDR1 as SGHRS and CDR2 as YFSETQ. The CDR3 bases are TGCGCCAGCAGCGCGACCGCTAACCGGGAGACCCAGTACTTC. Residues: CASSATANRETQYF. Drawing the rest from reference TRBV5-1 and TRBJ2-5, the complete variable domain is KAGVTQTPRYLIKTRGQQVTLSCSPISGHRSVSWYQQTPGQGLQFLFEYFSETQRNKGNFPGRFSGRQFSNSRSEMNVSTLELGDSALYLCASSATANRETQYFGPGTRLLVL.

This clonotype was recorded once. Being one base from a much bigger clone, this may be a read error. This chain uses TRBV19 with TRBJ1-3, with D possibly TRBD1 on 5 matching bases. The CDR3 is made up of 15 amino acids. The V gene's germline CDR1 is LNHDA and CDR2 SQIVND (reference sequence). The CDR3 sequence is CTSSASGISGNTIYF. For the CDR3, the DNA is TGTACCAGTAGTGCCTCAGGGATCTCTGGAAACACCATATATTTT.

Many counts were recorded for this clonotype. J is TRBJ1-1 and V is TRBV20-1; D may be TRBD1 (5 bases). Germline V lookup: CDR1 DFQATT, CDR2 SNEGSKA (reference sequence). V was shortened by 3 bases and J by 4 bases, with 15 bases between the two germline ends. There are 14 residues in the CDR3. The CDR3 region is CSASPGTWGTEAFF. The CDR3 nucleotides read TGCAGTGCTAGCCCCGGGACGTGGGGCACTGAAGCTTTCTTT.